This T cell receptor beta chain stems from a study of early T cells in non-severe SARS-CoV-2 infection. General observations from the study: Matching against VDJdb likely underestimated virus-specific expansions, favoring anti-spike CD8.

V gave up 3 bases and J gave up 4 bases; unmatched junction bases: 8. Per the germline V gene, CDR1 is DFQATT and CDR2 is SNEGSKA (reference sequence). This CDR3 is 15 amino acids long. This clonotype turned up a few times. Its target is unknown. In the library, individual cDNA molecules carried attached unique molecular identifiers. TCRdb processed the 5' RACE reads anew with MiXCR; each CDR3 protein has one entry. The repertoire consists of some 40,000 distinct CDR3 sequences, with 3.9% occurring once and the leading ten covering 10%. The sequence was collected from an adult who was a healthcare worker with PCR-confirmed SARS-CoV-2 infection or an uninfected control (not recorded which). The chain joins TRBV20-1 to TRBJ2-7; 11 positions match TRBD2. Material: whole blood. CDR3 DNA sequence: TGCAGTGCTAGGGGGGGCGGGACTAGCGGATACGAGCAGTACTTC. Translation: CSARGGGTSGYEQYF.